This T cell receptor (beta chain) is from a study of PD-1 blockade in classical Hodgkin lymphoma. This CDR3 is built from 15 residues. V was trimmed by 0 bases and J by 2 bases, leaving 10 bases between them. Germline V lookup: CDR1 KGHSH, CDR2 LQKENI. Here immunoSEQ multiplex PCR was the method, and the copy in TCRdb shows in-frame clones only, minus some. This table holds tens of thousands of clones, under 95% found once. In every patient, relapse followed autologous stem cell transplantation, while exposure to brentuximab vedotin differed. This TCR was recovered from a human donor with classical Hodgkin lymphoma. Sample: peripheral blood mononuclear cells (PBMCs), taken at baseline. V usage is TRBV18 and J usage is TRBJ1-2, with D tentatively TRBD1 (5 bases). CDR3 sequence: CASSPPGGENYGYTF. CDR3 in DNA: TGTGCCAGCTCACCACCAGGAGGGGAGAACTATGGCTACACCTTC.